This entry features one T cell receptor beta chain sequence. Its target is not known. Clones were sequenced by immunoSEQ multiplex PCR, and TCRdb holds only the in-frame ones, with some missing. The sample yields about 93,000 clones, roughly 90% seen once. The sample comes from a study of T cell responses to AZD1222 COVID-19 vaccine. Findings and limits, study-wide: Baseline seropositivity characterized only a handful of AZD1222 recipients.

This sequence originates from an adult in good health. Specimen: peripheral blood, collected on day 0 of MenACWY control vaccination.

The CDR3: CASSPPLSVQETQYF. CDR3 DNA sequence: TGTGCCAGCTCACCACCGTTGTCAGTCCAAGAGACCCAGTACTTC. The rearrangement links TRBV18 to TRBJ2-5; no reliable D call. CDR3 length: 15 amino acids. Trimming pared 0 bases from V and 1 base from J, leaving 9 bases between. Germline CDR1 is KGHSH and CDR2 is LQKENI.